These 30 T cell receptor beta chains originate from one sample sequenced in a study of cytomegalovirus exposure and HLA in healthy donors. The PCR employed 60 Vbeta primers together with 13 Jbeta primers. Assay: immunoSEQ multiplex PCR; the TCRdb copy retains only in-frame clones and omits some. The sample has more than 110,000 clones, about 70% seen once. Sequenced material: PBMCs. The receptors stem from a woman in her sixties in good health and CMV-seropositive.

The V gene is TRBV7-2, the J gene TRBJ1-1, with D hard to call. CDR3 length: 15 amino acids. Between the trimmed V and J ends, which lost 2 bases and 1 base, there was a span of 11 bases. Germline V gives CDR1 SGHTA, CDR2 FQGNSA. CDR3 nucleotides: TGTGCCAGCAGCTTACCCGGGAGCGCGAACACTGAAGCTTTCTTT. It encodes CASSLPGSANTEAFF.

The rearrangement links TRBV28 to TRBJ2-5; TRBD2 matches at 12 bases. This CDR3 is 18 amino acids long. The germline V gene has CDR1 MDHEN and CDR2 SYDVKM. The V segment lost 0 bases and the J segment 5 bases; nucleotides outside the gene matches: 10. The CDR3 region is CASSLWGTSGLMGETQYF. Here the CDR3 DNA reads TGTGCCAGCAGTTTATGGGGGACTAGCGGGTTAATGGGGGAGACCCAGTACTTC.

This clone was recorded once. V gene TRBV14 combines with J gene TRBJ2-5, with D maybe TRBD1 (5 bases). Germline V gene sequence: CDR1 SGHDN, CDR2 FVKESK. The CDR3 consists of 16 residues. The V end lost 3 bases, the J end lost 3 bases, and 17 bases lay between the germline ends. The CDR3 region has the DNA TGTGCCAGCAGCCATCCCTCGAGGCAGGGCGAAGAGACCCAGTACTTC. Translation gives CASSHPSRQGEETQYF.

The chain couples TRBV2 to TRBJ1-4, with D possibly matching TRBD1 (6 bases). Germline CDR1 and CDR2: SNHLY and FYNNEI. The CDR3 is 14 residues long. The V end was cut by 7 bases, the J end by 10 bases, with 19 bases between. CDR3 amino acids: CASTAGTISGKLFF. DNA for the CDR3: TGTGCCAGCACCGCCGGGACAATTTCCGGAAAACTGTTTTTT.

V gene TRBV5-5 combines with J gene TRBJ1-1; weak D call: TRBD1 (5 bases). Per the germline V gene, CDR1 is SGHKS and CDR2 is YYEKEE (reference sequence). V gave up 4 bases and J gave up 3 bases, with 19 bases separating them. This CDR3 comprises 16 residues. This CDR3 is CASSARRGSWDTEAFF. Written as DNA, the CDR3 is TGTGCCAGCAGCGCTCGGCGGGGGTCGTGGGACACTGAAGCTTTCTTT. Using reference TRBV5-5 and TRBJ1-1 for the parts outside the CDR3, the full variable domain is DAGVTQSPTHLIKTRGQQVTLRCSPISGHKSVSWYQQVLGQGPQFIFQYYEKEERGRGNFPDRFSARQFPNYSSELNVNALLLGDSALYLCASSARRGSWDTEAFFGQGTRLTVV.

The V call is TRBV6-6, the J call TRBJ2-1; TRBD1 might be the D (6 bases). This CDR3 has 13 amino acids. CDR1 MNHNY and CDR2 SVGAGI come from the germline V gene (reference sequence). V gave up 2 bases and J gave up 13 bases, with 15 bases separating them. In nucleotides, the CDR3 is TGTGCCAGCAGTTACAACCTACAGGGCCTCCAGTTCTTC. It codes for CASSYNLQGLQFF.

The gene calls are TRBV20-1 and TRBJ1-2; maybe TRBD1 (5 bases). The CDR3 is 11 residues long. Looked up from germline, CDR1 is DFQATT and CDR2 is SNEGSKA (reference sequence). V lost 5 bases to trimming and J lost 7 bases, with 11 bases between them. The CDR3 DNA reads as TGCAGTGCTCTCGGGGGTAGTGGCTACACCTTC. Translated: CSALGGSGYTF.

This clone has just one count. The chain uses TRBV6-6 and TRBJ1-6, with TRBD1 matching over 9 bases. CDR1 and CDR2 from the germline V gene are MNHNY and SVGAGI (reference sequence). Trimming cost V 6 bases and J 7 bases; bases outside gene matches: 7. CDR3 length: 15 amino acids. In DNA, the CDR3 is TGTGCCAGCAGCTTTCGGGGACAGGGCAATTCACCCCTCCACTTT. This gives the protein CASSFRGQGNSPLHF.

This clone was recorded a few times. The chain joins TRBV6-1 to TRBJ1-4, with D maybe TRBD1 (6 bases). V lost 4 bases and J 8 bases, leaving 17 bases between the germline ends. CDR1 is MNHNS, CDR2 SASEGT, per germline. The CDR3 covers 15 residues. In DNA form, the CDR3 reads TGTGCCAGCAGTGGGAAACAGGGCCCGAGAGAAAAACTGTTTTTT. Amino acid sequence: CASSGKQGPREKLFF.

The chain is built from TRBV25-1 and TRBJ2-7, with D maybe TRBD2 (6 bases). Germline CDR1 is MGHDK and CDR2 is SYGVNS. The CDR3 loop spans 14 amino acids. Trimming left V 5 bases short and J 7 bases short, with 18 bases between. Here the CDR3 DNA reads TGTGCCAGCAGTTCCCGGGACGGGACTTTAGAGCAGTACTTC. Its translation: CASSSRDGTLEQYF.

This rearrangement joins TRBV7-8 to TRBJ1-5; the D is unclear. Trimming took 5 bases from V and 1 from J, leaving 15 bases between them. Germline-derived CDR1 and CDR2 are SGHVS and FQNEAQ. This CDR3 has 16 residues. The CDR3 spells CASSPQWGGSNQPQHF. The CDR3 region has the DNA TGTGCCAGCAGCCCCCAATGGGGAGGGAGCAATCAGCCCCAGCATTTT.

This chain links TRBV5-1 with TRBJ2-7, with 8 bases that match TRBD2. V shed 3 bases, J shed 3 bases, and the junction held 2 bases outside the gene matches. The CDR3 extends over 13 amino acids. The germline gives CDR1 SGHRS, CDR2 YFSETQ. The CDR3 sequence: CASSSSGRYEQYF. CDR3 nucleotides: TGCGCCAGCAGCTCTAGCGGGCGCTACGAGCAGTACTTC.

This clone was seen more than once but under ten times. This chain uses TRBV6-5 with TRBJ1-2; D call uncertain. Germline V gives CDR1 MNHEY, CDR2 SVGAGI. Trimming pared 8 bases from V and 2 bases from J, leaving 15 bases between. The CDR3 is made up of 14 amino acids. CDR3 region: CASGISRPNYGYTF. The CDR3 bases are TGTGCCAGCGGAATATCGCGGCCGAACTATGGCTACACCTTC.

The chain joins TRBV5-6 to TRBJ2-5, with D perhaps matching TRBD2 (6 bases). The V end lost 3 bases, the J end lost 3 bases, and 12 bases lay between the germline ends. Germline V gives CDR1 SGHDT, CDR2 YYEEEE. The CDR3 loop spans 14 amino acids. The CDR3 spells CASSSGGREETQYF. In DNA form, the CDR3 reads TGTGCCAGCAGCTCCGGGGGTAGAGAAGAGACCCAGTACTTC.

The chain joins TRBV9 to TRBJ2-7, with 9 nucleotides matching TRBD2. This CDR3 is 14 amino acids long. CDR1 and CDR2 (germline): SGDLS, YYNGEE. The V and J ends lost 4 bases and 6 bases, in that order; junction bases with no gene match: 8. For the CDR3, the DNA is TGTGCCAGCAGCCCAGGGACTAGCAGGGGCGAGCAGTACTTC. Protein product: CASSPGTSRGEQYF. Looking up the rest from reference TRBV9 and TRBJ2-7 gives the full variable domain: DSGVTQTPKHLITATGQRVTLRCSPRSGDLSVYWYQQSLDQGLQFLIQYYNGEERAKGNILERFSAQQFPDLHSELNLSSLELGDSALYFCASSPGTSRGEQYFGPGTRLTVT.

This clone was detected a few times. This chain links TRBV28 with TRBJ1-2; possibly TRBD1 for D (6 bases). Germline CDR1 MDHEN, CDR2 SYDVKM. CDR3 size: 16 residues. V dropped 5 bases and J dropped 3 bases, with 19 bases sitting between them. CDR3 DNA sequence: TGTGCCAGCAGTGAAGGGGGAGGGGTATCGCACTATGGCTACACCTTC. The encoded protein is CASSEGGGVSHYGYTF.

The chain carries TRBV7-9 and TRBJ1-4, with D maybe TRBD1 (6 bases). The CDR3 is 14 amino acids. CDR1 and CDR2 (germline): SEHNR, FQNEAQ (reference sequence). Between the trimmed V and J ends, which lost 5 bases and 8 bases, there was a span of 15 bases. As DNA, the CDR3 is TGTGCCAGCAGCGGGTCCGGGACATCCGAAAAACTGTTTTTT. Amino acid sequence: CASSGSGTSEKLFF.

This rearrangement joins TRBV5-1 to TRBJ2-2, with 9 bases fitting TRBD2. V lost 0 bases and J lost 3; bases outside the gene matches: 3. The CDR3 has 16 amino acids. The germline V gene has CDR1 SGHRS and CDR2 YFSETQ. The CDR3 reads CASSLASGADTGELFF. CDR3 bases: TGCGCCAGCAGCTTGGCTAGCGGGGCGGACACCGGGGAGCTGTTTTTT.

DNA for the CDR3: TGTGCCAGCACCCCACCCGACAGGGGGGCCTATGGCTACACCTTC. As protein: CASTPPDRGAYGYTF. This rearrangement joins TRBV28 to TRBJ1-2, with TRBD1 matching 9 bases. The V gene's germline CDR1 is MDHEN and CDR2 SYDVKM. This CDR3 contains 15 residues. V lost 7 bases, J lost 4 bases, and 10 bases stayed unmatched.

This clone appeared a single time. The V gene is TRBV28, the J gene TRBJ1-1; 8 bases agree with TRBD1. Per germline, CDR1 MDHEN and CDR2 SYDVKM. The CDR3 spans 15 residues. Trimming cost V 4 bases and J 4 bases; bases outside gene matches: 8. The CDR3 here is CASSYNRGIVTEAFF. The CDR3 nucleotides are TGTGCCAGCAGTTACAACAGGGGGATTGTCACTGAAGCTTTCTTT.

This chain joins TRBV25-1 and TRBJ2-7; the match to TRBD2 covers 7 bases. Germline V CDR1 and CDR2: MGHDK, SYGVNS. V lost 3 bases, J lost 6 bases, and 5 bases stayed unmatched. CDR3 size: 13 residues. The CDR3 protein is CASSEAGAGEQYF. The CDR3, as DNA: TGTGCCAGCAGTGAGGCGGGAGCGGGCGAGCAGTACTTC.

This rearrangement joins TRBV6-1 to TRBJ2-5, with D uncertain. The DNA end lines up better with TRBJ2-7; the J call may be wrong. The length of the CDR3 is 15 residues. The germline CDR1 and CDR2 sequences are MNHNS and SASEGT. DNA of the CDR3: TGTGCCAGCAGTGAAATGAGGAGCAGCTCCTACGAGCAGTACTTC. It yields the protein CASSEMRSSSYEQYF.

J is TRBJ1-1 and V is TRBV19; 8 bases fit TRBD1. Germline V gene data show CDR1 as LNHDA and CDR2 as SQIVND (reference sequence). The CDR3 extends over 15 amino acids. Unmatched junction bases numbered 7, after V lost 6 bases and J lost 1 base. The CDR3: CASRLSQGANTEAFF. In DNA, the CDR3 is TGTGCCAGTAGACTTTCTCAGGGGGCGAACACTGAAGCTTTCTTT.

This clone was found a few times. The V gene is TRBV6-4, the J gene TRBJ2-3, with D tentatively TRBD1 (5 bases). The CDR3 has 15 amino acids. V lost 4 bases to trimming and J lost 2 bases, with 13 bases between them. Germline loops: CDR1 MRHNA, CDR2 SNTAGT. Here the CDR3 DNA reads TGTGCCAGCAGTGGGGAAGCAGGGCCCACAGATACGCAGTATTTT. It translates to CASSGEAGPTDTQYF.

The chain combines TRBV5-1 with TRBJ2-7; the match to TRBD1 covers 7 bases. The germline V gene has CDR1 SGHRS and CDR2 YFSETQ. The ends lost 2 bases at V and 0 bases at J; junction bases unmatched: 5. CDR3 length equals 15 residues. The CDR3 nucleotides read TGCGCCAGCAGCTTCGGACAGGCGAGCTCCTACGAGCAGTACTTC. Translation: CASSFGQASSYEQYF.

The rearrangement links TRBV6-5 to TRBJ2-7, with 9 bases that match TRBD1. The germline V gene has CDR1 MNHEY and CDR2 SVGAGI. The CDR3 sequence is 14 residues long. Trimming took 9 bases from V and 2 from J; bases not matched to a gene: 8. The CDR3 reads CASSPQGAPYEQYF. The DNA of the CDR3 is TGTGCCAGTAGCCCACAGGGGGCTCCCTACGAGCAGTACTTC.

Worth noting for this clone: Distinct nucleotide sequences in the sample also encode this CDR3. The chain uses TRBV5-1 and TRBJ2-7; D gene ambiguous. The CDR3 consists of 12 residues. The ends were cut back, 2 bases at V and 3 bases at J, with 6 bases in the middle. Germline V lookup: CDR1 SGHRS, CDR2 YFSETQ. The CDR3 spells CASSLDFYEQYF. The CDR3 nucleotides are TGCGCCAGCAGCTTAGACTTCTACGAGCAGTACTTC.

The rearrangement joins TRBV28 to TRBJ2-5; 11 bases align to TRBD2. Germline CDR1 reads MDHEN; CDR2 reads SYDVKM. J was trimmed by 5 bases and V by 6 bases; bases with no gene match: 8. The CDR3 spans 15 residues. The CDR3 DNA follows: TGTGCCAGCAGCTTAGCGGGAGGGCCGGGGGAGACCCAGTACTTC. Encoded protein: CASSLAGGPGETQYF.

The chain links TRBV27 to TRBJ1-1, with D possibly TRBD1 on 6 matching bases. The CDR3 runs 15 residues. V lost 6 bases and J 0 bases, leaving 14 bases between the germline ends. Looked up from germline, CDR1 is MNHEY and CDR2 is SMNVEV (reference sequence). This CDR3 reads CASRRTAGVNTEAFF. The CDR3 DNA follows: TGTGCCAGCAGACGGACAGCGGGGGTGAACACTGAAGCTTTCTTT.

This sequence joins TRBV9 and TRBJ1-1, with D possibly TRBD1 on 5 matching bases. The V gene's germline CDR1 is SGDLS and CDR2 YYNGEE. This CDR3 comprises 15 residues. V dropped 2 bases and J dropped 1 base, with 12 bases sitting between them. DNA of the CDR3: TGTGCCAGCAGCGTCGGGGGACCAAAGAACACTGAAGCTTTCTTT. This encodes CASSVGGPKNTEAFF.